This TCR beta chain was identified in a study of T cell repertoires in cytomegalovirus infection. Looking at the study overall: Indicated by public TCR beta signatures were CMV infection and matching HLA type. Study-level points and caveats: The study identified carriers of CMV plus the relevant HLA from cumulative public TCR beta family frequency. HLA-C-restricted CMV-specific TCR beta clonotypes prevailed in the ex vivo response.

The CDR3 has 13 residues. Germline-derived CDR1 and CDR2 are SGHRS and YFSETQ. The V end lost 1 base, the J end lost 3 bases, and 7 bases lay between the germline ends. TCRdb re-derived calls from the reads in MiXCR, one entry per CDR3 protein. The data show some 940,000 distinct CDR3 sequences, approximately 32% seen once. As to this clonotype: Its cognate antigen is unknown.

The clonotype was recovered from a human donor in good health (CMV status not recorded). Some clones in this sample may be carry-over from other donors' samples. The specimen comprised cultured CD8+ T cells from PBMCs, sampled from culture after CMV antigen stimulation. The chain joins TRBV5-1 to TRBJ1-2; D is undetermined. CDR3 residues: CASSLNRYYGYTF. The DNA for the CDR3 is TGCGCCAGCAGCTTGAACAGATACTATGGCTACACCTTC.